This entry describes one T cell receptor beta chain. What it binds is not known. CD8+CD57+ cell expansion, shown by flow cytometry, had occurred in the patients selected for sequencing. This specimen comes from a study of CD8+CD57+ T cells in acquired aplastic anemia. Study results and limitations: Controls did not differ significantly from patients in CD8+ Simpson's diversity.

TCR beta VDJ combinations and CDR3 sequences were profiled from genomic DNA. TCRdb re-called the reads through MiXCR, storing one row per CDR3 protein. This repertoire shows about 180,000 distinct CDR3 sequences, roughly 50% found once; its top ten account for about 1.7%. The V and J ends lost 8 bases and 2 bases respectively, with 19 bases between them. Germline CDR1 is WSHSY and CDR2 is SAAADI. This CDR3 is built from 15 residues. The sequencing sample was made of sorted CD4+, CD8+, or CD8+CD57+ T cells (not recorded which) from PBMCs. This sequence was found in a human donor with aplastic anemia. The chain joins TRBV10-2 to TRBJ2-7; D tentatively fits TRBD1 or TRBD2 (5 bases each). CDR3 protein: CASEGPGTAPYEQYF. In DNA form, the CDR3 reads TGCGCCAGCGAAGGACCCGGGACGGCTCCCTACGAGCAGTACTTC.